This T cell receptor (beta chain) was obtained from a study of cytotoxic CD8 clonotypes in ibrutinib-treated CLL. Turning to the study itself: The patients comprised some twelve relapsed/refractory and roughly 15 treatment-naive cases, 17 to 18 IGHV unmutated. Productive templates averaged approximately 260,000 per sample, and productive rearrangements about 89,000. Study findings and constraints: Sustained-remission and progressing patients' sampling times differed.

As to this clone: Its specificity is unknown.

The protocol was immunoSEQ multiplex PCR, while the TCRdb copy is restricted to in-frame clones and leaves out a portion. The sample holds under 300,000 clones, 70% seen once. CDR1 MDHEN and CDR2 SYDVKM come from the germline V gene. The germline V and J ends were trimmed by 2 bases and 7 bases, with 9 bases remaining between them. This CDR3 has 12 residues. The source was PBMCs, collected after 24 months of ibrutinib treatment. This chain joins TRBV28 and TRBJ2-7, with D possibly being TRBD1 (6 bases). The TCR comes from a human donor with chronic lymphocytic leukemia. In DNA, the CDR3 is TGTGCCAGCAGTTTACAGGGGTGGGAGCAGTACTTC. Its protein is CASSLQGWEQYF.